These 8 T cell receptor beta chains share one sample of origin, sequenced in a study of human T cells and chemical hapten exposure. The time point: patch test 3, about 24 weeks after DPC sensitization. Treatment specified: therapeutic diphenylcyclopropenone sensitization with weekly scalp DPC. Using its own MiXCR run on the RACE reads, TCRdb lists one record per CDR3 protein. Found here are about 84,000 distinct CDR3 sequences, 10% to 12% of them singletons; the top ten hold under 4.5%. Here the sequenced sample was whole blood, taken in connection with sensitization to the hapten diphenylcyclopropenone (DPC). These receptors all stem from a woman in her forties or fifties with alopecia areata. Some clones in this sample may be carry-over from other donors' samples.

This clonotype was detected ten times or more. V is TRBV9 and J is TRBJ2-2; 12 bases agree with TRBD2. The CDR3 covers 16 residues. Losses at the gene ends were 0 bases for V and 7 bases for J; bases not matched to a gene: 4. CDR1 and CDR2 (germline): SGDLS, YYNGEE. Here the CDR3 reads CASSVAPSGRDGELFF. Written as DNA, the CDR3 is TGTGCCAGCAGCGTAGCTCCTAGCGGGAGGGACGGGGAGCTGTTTTTT.

This clonotype has more than one count but fewer than ten. The chain combines TRBV7-2 with TRBJ1-6; D is unresolved. From germline, CDR1 is SGHTA and CDR2 FQGNSA. Trimming took off 1 base at V and 4 bases at J, with 5 bases between the two ends. The CDR3 totals 14 residues. CDR3: CASSLGFYNSPLHF. CDR3 sequence (DNA): TGTGCCAGCAGCTTAGGTTTTTATAATTCACCCCTCCACTTT.

This clonotype was recorded many times. The chain carries TRBV5-1 and TRBJ2-1; 10 bases line up with TRBD2. Germline loops: CDR1 SGHRS, CDR2 YFSETQ. The CDR3 length is 17 residues. V dropped 4 bases and J dropped 2; count of bases not matched to a gene: 9. CDR3 in amino acids: CASSTGTSVTPYNEQFF. The CDR3 DNA reads as TGCGCCAGCAGCACCGGGACTAGCGTTACACCCTACAATGAGCAGTTCTTC.

This clonotype occurred many times. This chain links TRBV12-3 or TRBV12-4 with TRBJ2-5, with D possibly TRBD1 on 6 matching bases. The CDR3 contains 13 residues. V was trimmed by 5 bases and J by 5 bases, leaving 12 bases between them. CDR3 in amino acids: CASSHRDRETQYF. CDR3 nucleotides: TGTGCCAGCAGTCACAGGGATCGGGAGACCCAGTACTTC.

The sample holds many counts of this clonotype. V usage is TRBV6-6 and J usage is TRBJ1-2, with 9 bases lining up with TRBD1. CDR1 is MNHNY and CDR2 is SVGAGI in the germline V gene (reference sequence). The CDR3 contains 14 residues. The trim removed 2 bases at V and 6 bases at J, leaving 4 bases unmatched. The CDR3 region has the DNA TGTGCCAGCAGTTACGCGGACAGGGGCAATGGCTACACCTTC. This encodes CASSYADRGNGYTF.

This clonotype has ten or more counts. The chain is built from TRBV18 and TRBJ2-3; 12 bases line up with TRBD2. The CDR3 extends over 17 amino acids. The germline V gene encodes CDR1 KGHSH and CDR2 LQKENI. The ends lost 1 base at V and 3 bases at J; junction bases unmatched: 5. CDR3 residues: CASSPQGLAGRTDTQYF. DNA for the CDR3: TGTGCCAGCTCACCACAAGGACTAGCGGGACGGACAGATACGCAGTATTTT.

The sample holds many counts of this clonotype. The rearrangement links TRBV10-3 to TRBJ2-4, with no clear D. Germline lookup yields CDR1 ENHRY and CDR2 SYGVKD. The CDR3 extends over 15 amino acids. Between the trimmed V and J ends, which lost 5 bases and 1 base, there was a span of 12 bases. This chain's CDR3 is CAISSGGSAKNIQYF. The CDR3 bases are TGTGCCATCAGTAGTGGTGGGTCGGCCAAAAACATTCAGTACTTC.

The chain links TRBV15 to TRBJ1-5; D call uncertain. The CDR3 has 15 residues. V shed 0 bases and J shed 3 bases, with 9 bases lying between them. CDR1 is LNHNV and CDR2 is YYDKDF in the germline V gene (reference sequence). The CDR3 protein is CATSRDGTVNQPQHF. CDR3 nucleotides: TGTGCCACCAGCAGAGATGGAACGGTCAATCAGCCCCAGCATTTT.